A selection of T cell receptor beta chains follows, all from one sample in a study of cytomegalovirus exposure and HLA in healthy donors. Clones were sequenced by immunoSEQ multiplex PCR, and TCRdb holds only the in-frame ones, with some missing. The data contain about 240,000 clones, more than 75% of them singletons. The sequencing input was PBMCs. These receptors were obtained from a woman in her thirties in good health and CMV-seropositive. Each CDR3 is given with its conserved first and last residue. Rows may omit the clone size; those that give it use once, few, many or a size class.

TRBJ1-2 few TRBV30 CAWSVRGGYTF
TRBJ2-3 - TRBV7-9 CASSLTRSPSTDTQYF
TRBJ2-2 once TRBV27 CASLWGPSNTGELFF
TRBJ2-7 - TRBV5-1 CASSLGVTEDYEQYF
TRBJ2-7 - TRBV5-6 CASRPRIGGNHEQYF
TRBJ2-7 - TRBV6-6 CASSPSGQGSNEQYF
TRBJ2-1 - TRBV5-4 CASSLGLAPGDEQFF
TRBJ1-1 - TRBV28 CASLSLGGGTEAFF
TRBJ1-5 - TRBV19 CASNGYGGNQPQHF
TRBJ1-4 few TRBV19 CATKEWEKLFF
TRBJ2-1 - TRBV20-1 CSANLVDEQFF
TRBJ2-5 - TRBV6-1 CASMRSEGQETQYF
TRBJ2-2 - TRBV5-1 CASSLGFGTANTGELFF
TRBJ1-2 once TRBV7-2 CASSFASDYGYTF
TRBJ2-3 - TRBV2 CASSALLDTQYF
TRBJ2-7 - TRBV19 CASSLSGSWYEQYF
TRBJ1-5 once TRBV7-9 CASSLAGRGTQPQHF
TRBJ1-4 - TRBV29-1 CSVPDRGDPSGEKLFF
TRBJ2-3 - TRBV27 CASSYGRIGTDTQYF